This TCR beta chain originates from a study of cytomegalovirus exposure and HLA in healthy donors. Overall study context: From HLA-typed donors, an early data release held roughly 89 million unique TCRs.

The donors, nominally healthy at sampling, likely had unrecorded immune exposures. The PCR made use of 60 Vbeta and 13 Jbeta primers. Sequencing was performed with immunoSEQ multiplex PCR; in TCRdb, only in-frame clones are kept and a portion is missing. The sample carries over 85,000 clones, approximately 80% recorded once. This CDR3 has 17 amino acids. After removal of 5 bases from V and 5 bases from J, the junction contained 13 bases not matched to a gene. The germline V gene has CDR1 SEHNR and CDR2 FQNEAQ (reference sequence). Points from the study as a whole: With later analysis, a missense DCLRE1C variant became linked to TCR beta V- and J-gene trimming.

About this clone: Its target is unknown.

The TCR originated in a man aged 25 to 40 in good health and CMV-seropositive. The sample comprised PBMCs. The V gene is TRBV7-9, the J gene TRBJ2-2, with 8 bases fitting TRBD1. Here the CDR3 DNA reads TGTGCCAGCAGCGTATACCGGGACAGGAAAAAAACCGGGGAGCTGTTTTTT. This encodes CASSVYRDRKKTGELFF.